This TCR beta chain was identified during a study of T cell responses to AZD1222 COVID-19 vaccine. Overall study: Analysis merged second doses at about 4 or about 12 weeks. General study points: Females made up more of the donors, who were largely white British, and clonal diversity may have come out too low. Close to half of spike-specific TCRs reportedly recognize unmutated variant regions.

Produced via immunoSEQ multiplex PCR; TCRdb's table is partial and in-frame only. In the table there are some 170,000 clones, more than 90% of which are singletons. This clone was counted a single time. Antigen specificity is unknown. This sequence originates from an adult in good health. The sequenced sample was peripheral blood, obtained on day 0 of AZD1222 vaccination.

The chain's CDR3 is CSVRQGNEKLFF. CDR3 nucleotides: TGCAGCGTTCGGCAGGGTAATGAAAAACTGTTTTTT. The chain links TRBV29-1 to TRBJ1-4; tentatively, D is TRBD1 (5 bases). The CDR3 totals 12 residues. Trimming stripped 5 bases from V and 4 bases from J, with 8 bases between. Germline CDR1 is SQVTM and CDR2 is ANQGSEA.